This T cell receptor beta chain was sequenced for a study of CD8+CD57+ T cells in acquired aplastic anemia. On the study more broadly: Mean yield of DNA from sorted CD4+ and CD8+ cells was 3.2 ug.

CD8+CD57+ cell expansion had been shown by flow cytometry in patients chosen for sequencing. Receipt of therapy had not occurred in any patient by the time of blood sampling. The CDR3 runs to 12 residues. After removal of 4 bases from V and 8 bases from J, the junction contained 6 bases not matched to a gene. Germline lookup yields CDR1 SGHRS and CDR2 YFSETQ. The TCR beta profiling, which covered VDJ combination and CDR3 sequence, was carried out using genomic DNA as the template. A single record per CDR3 protein comes from TCRdb applying MiXCR to the reads. The table lists about 180,000 distinct CDR3 sequences, about 44% of them singletons. This clonotype was seen many times.

This sequence originates from a human donor with aplastic anemia. The chain combines TRBV5-1 with TRBJ2-7; 7 bases are a match to TRBD1. Sequenced material: sorted CD4+, CD8+, or CD8+CD57+ T cells (not recorded which) from PBMCs. The DNA of the CDR3 is TGCGCCAGCAGCACTACAGGGGAACAGCAGTACTTC. It is translated as CASSTTGEQQYF. The entire variable domain, with the rest obtained from reference TRBV5-1 and TRBJ2-7, is as follows: KAGVTQTPRYLIKTRGQQVTLSCSPISGHRSVSWYQQTPGQGLQFLFEYFSETQRNKGNFPGRFSGRQFSNSRSEMNVSTLELGDSALYLCASSTTGEQQYFGPGTRLTVT.